The sequence of this T cell receptor beta chain was determined in a study of OX40 agonist ivuxolimab in advanced cancers. TCRdb's table, derived via immunoSEQ multiplex PCR, lists solely in-frame clones and lacks some. There are about 96,000 clones in the sample; less than 85% occur only once, and about 5.8% lies in the top ten. CDR1 and CDR2 from the germline V gene are SGDLS and YYNGEE. The CDR3 consists of 13 residues. The V gene lost 4 bases and the J gene lost 4 bases, with 11 bases spanning the gap. This TCR was recovered from an adult with an advanced solid tumor such as melanoma, head and neck, liver or kidney cancer. The J gene is TRBJ1-1, the V gene TRBV9; D is undetermined. Sequenced material: CD4+ or CD8+ T cells sorted from blood, taken in a trial of the OX40 agonist ivuxolimab. CDR3: CASSSGVGTEAFF. The CDR3 coding sequence is TGTGCCAGCAGCAGCGGGGTTGGCACTGAAGCTTTCTTT.